This T cell receptor (beta chain) was documented in a study of beta chain features in type 1 diabetes. Study-wide findings and caveats: Shortening that was moderate but significant affected the TCRB CDR3s of Type 1 diabetes patients in all four CD4+ subsets.

CDR1 and CDR2 (germline): MNHNS, SASEGT. This CDR3 is built from 15 residues. Germline trimming cut 6 bases from V and 3 bases from J; bases unmatched to any gene: 4. The whole isolated RNA underwent reverse transcription, so sequencing captured expressed TCRB transcripts. Clones were sequenced by immunoSEQ multiplex PCR, and TCRdb holds only the in-frame ones, with some missing. The profile covers 200,000 to 300,000 clones, with over 11% appearing a single time and 0.019% taken by the ten largest. The sample holds a few counts of this clone. Its antigen is unknown. The receptor was derived from a man aged 30-40 years with type 1 diabetes. Sequencing input: naive CD4+ T cells from blood. The chain couples TRBV6-1 to TRBJ2-6; 8 nucleotides agree with TRBD1. CDR3 coding DNA: TGTGCCAGCAGAACAGGGGGTGGTGGGGCCAACGTCCTGACTTTC. It encodes CASRTGGGGANVLTF.